The next 14 T cell receptor beta chains were all read from a single sample in a study of spatial heterogeneity in lung cancer. TCRdb re-derived calls from the 5' RACE reads in MiXCR, one entry per CDR3 protein. The sample shows roughly 23,000 distinct CDR3 sequences, more than 4.5% of them seen only once. Time point specified: sample taken at primary tumor resection. Their antigen targets remain unknown. General study findings and limits: Counts of expanded alpha and beta TCRs within tumors tracked the tumor nonsynonymous mutation count.

The sample in question was lung tumor tissue, obtained at surgery. Receptors were obtained from a male donor with early-stage non-small cell lung cancer.

The table lists this clonotype with many counts. DNA of the CDR3: TGCAGTGGGGACAGCGCTCACTCTGGGGCCAACGTCCTGACTTTC. Protein sequence: CSGDSAHSGANVLTF. The genes are TRBV20-1 and TRBJ2-6; 7 bases agree with TRBD1. Germline V CDR1 and CDR2: DFQATT, SNEGSKA (reference sequence). After removal of 7 bases from V and 0 bases from J, the junction contained 6 bases not matched to a gene. The CDR3 is 15 residues long.

Many counts were recorded for this clonotype. V gene TRBV7-8 combines with J gene TRBJ2-5, with D perhaps matching TRBD1 (6 bases). Looked up from germline, CDR1 is SGHVS and CDR2 is FQNEAQ. V dropped 8 bases and J dropped 4 bases, with 14 bases sitting between them. CDR3 length: 13 amino acids. CDR3 in amino acids: CASRGGSRETQYF. The CDR3 coding sequence is TGTGCCAGCCGTGGGGGCTCGAGAGAGACCCAGTACTTC.

This clonotype was counted ten times or more. The chain employs TRBV10-3 and TRBJ1-1; D is ambiguous. Germline V gene data show CDR1 as ENHRY and CDR2 as SYGVKD. V lost 1 base, J lost 1 base, and 1 base lay in between. This CDR3 has 12 amino acids. CDR3 sequence: CAISEWNTEAFF. For the CDR3, the DNA is TGTGCCATCAGTGAGTGGAACACTGAAGCTTTCTTT.

This clonotype has at least ten counts. The J gene is TRBJ2-1, the V gene TRBV5-6; TRBD2 aligns across 7 bases. The CDR3 loop spans 13 amino acids. The V and J ends lost 5 bases and 6 bases, in that order; junction bases with no gene match: 5. Germline assignment: CDR1 SGHDT and CDR2 YYEEEE. This CDR3 is CASRGLAVNEQFF. The CDR3, as DNA: TGTGCCAGCAGGGGGCTAGCGGTCAATGAGCAGTTCTTC.

Ten or more counts support this clonotype. The rearrangement joins TRBV3-1 to TRBJ2-7; D uncertain. This CDR3 has 14 amino acids. The germline V and J ends were trimmed by 1 base and 0 bases, with 7 bases remaining between them. Germline V gives CDR1 LGHDT, CDR2 YNNKEL (reference sequence). The CDR3 nucleotides are TGTGCCAGCAGCCAAGTGCTGTCCTCCTACGAGCAGTACTTC. Encoded protein: CASSQVLSSYEQYF.

This clonotype is medium-sized in the sample. The chain links TRBV18 to TRBJ2-5; D call uncertain. CDR3 length equals 11 residues. In germline, CDR1 is KGHSH, CDR2 LQKENI. The V end was cut by 5 bases, the J end by 1 base, with 2 bases between. The DNA for the CDR3 is TGTGCCAGCTCATCCCAAGAGACCCAGTACTTC. It is translated as CASSSQETQYF.

This clonotype was counted many times. V is TRBV5-1 and J is TRBJ2-5; D may match TRBD1 or TRBD2 (5 bases each). CDR1 and CDR2 (germline): SGHRS, YFSETQ. V was clipped by 3 bases and J by 5 bases, with 11 bases between them. The CDR3 loop spans 13 amino acids. The CDR3 spells CASSSRWGETQYF. In nucleotides, the CDR3 is TGCGCCAGCAGCTCAAGATGGGGGGAGACCCAGTACTTC.

This clonotype was seen at least ten times. The rearrangement joins TRBV5-4 to TRBJ1-4; D might be TRBD1 (5 bases). Per the germline V gene, CDR1 is SGHNT and CDR2 is YYREEE (reference sequence). V was shortened by 4 bases and J by 5 bases, with 15 bases between the two germline ends. The CDR3 totals 15 residues. The CDR3 sequence is CASSTNRGLNEKLFF. For the CDR3, the DNA is TGTGCCAGCAGCACAAATCGGGGCCTGAATGAAAAACTGTTTTTT.

There are many counts of this clonotype. This chain uses TRBV18 with TRBJ1-3, with 9 bases aligning to TRBD1. CDR3 length equals 16 residues. The V segment lost 3 bases and the J segment 0 bases; nucleotides outside the gene matches: 3. Per germline, CDR1 KGHSH and CDR2 LQKENI. CDR3 loop: CASSPRTGVSGNTIYF. In nucleotides, the CDR3 is TGTGCCAGCTCACCCAGGACAGGGGTCTCTGGAAACACCATATATTTT.

In this sample, this clonotype turned up many times. The gene calls are TRBV4-3 and TRBJ2-2; 7 bases match TRBD2. Germline trimming cut 3 bases from V and 0 bases from J; bases unmatched to any gene: 4. The length of the CDR3 is 16 residues. Per the germline V gene, CDR1 is LGHNA and CDR2 is YSLEER. For the CDR3, the DNA is TGCGCCAGCAGCCAGGCGGGAGACGCGAACACCGGGGAGCTGTTTTTT. The encoded protein is CASSQAGDANTGELFF.

This clonotype was picked up many times. This chain uses TRBV11-3 with TRBJ2-2, with D perhaps matching TRBD1 (6 bases). Germline loops: CDR1 SGHNT, CDR2 YENEEA. The CDR3 has 16 residues. Trimming cost V 6 bases and J 3 bases, with 17 bases left between them. CDR3 nucleotides: TGTGCCAGCAGTCAAAGAACAGGGTCCCACACCGGGGAGCTGTTTTTT. It encodes CASSQRTGSHTGELFF.

This clonotype came up many times. The chain is built from TRBV9 and TRBJ2-1, with D tentatively TRBD2 (5 bases). V was clipped by 8 bases and J by 0 bases, with 15 bases between them. In germline, CDR1 is SGDLS, CDR2 YYNGEE. The CDR3 is 15 residues long. In nucleotides, the CDR3 is TGTGCCAGTAGCCCAGGACTCCGCTCCTACAATGAGCAGTTCTTC. This translates into CASSPGLRSYNEQFF.

This clonotype came up many times. This chain uses TRBV6-5 with TRBJ1-2; 11 bases are shared with TRBD1. Germline loops: CDR1 MNHEY, CDR2 SVGAGI. Trimming took 5 bases from V and 3 from J; bases not matched to a gene: 8. This CDR3 is built from 16 residues. The CDR3 DNA reads as TGTGCCAGCAGTCCCCACCGGGACAGGGGGGACTATGGCTACACCTTC. Translation gives CASSPHRDRGDYGYTF.

Many counts were recorded for this clonotype. The V gene is TRBV28, the J gene TRBJ2-5, with 9 bases identical to TRBD2. CDR3 length: 13 residues. J lost 4 bases, V lost 10 bases, and 7 bases had no gene match. Germline V gene lookup returns CDR1 MDHEN and CDR2 SYDVKM. CDR3 in amino acids: CANTGTSIETQYF. CDR3 DNA sequence: TGTGCCAACACGGGGACTAGCATAGAGACCCAGTACTTC.